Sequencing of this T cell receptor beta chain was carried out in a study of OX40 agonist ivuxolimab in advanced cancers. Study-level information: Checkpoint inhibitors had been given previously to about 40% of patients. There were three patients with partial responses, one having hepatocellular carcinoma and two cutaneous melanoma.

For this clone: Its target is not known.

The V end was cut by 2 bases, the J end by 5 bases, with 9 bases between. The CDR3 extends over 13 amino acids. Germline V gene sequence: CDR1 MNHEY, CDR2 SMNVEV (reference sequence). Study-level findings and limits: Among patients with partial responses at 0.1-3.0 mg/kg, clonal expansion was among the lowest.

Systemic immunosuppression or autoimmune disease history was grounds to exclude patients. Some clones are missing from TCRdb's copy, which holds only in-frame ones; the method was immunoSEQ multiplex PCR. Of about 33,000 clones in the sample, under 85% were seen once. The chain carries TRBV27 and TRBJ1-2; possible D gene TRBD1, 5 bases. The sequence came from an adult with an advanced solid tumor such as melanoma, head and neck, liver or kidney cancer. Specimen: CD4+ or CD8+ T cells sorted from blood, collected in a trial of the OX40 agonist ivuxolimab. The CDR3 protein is CASSLGTAYGYTF. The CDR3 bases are TGTGCCAGCAGTTTAGGGACGGCATATGGCTACACCTTC.